This T cell receptor beta chain emerged from a study of long-term antiretroviral therapy in people with HIV. The run of the v3.0 immunoSEQ assay was at survey level. Profiling relied on immunoSEQ multiplex PCR, and the TCRdb table lists in-frame clones only, not all of them. The sample gives tens of thousands of clones, 80% to 90% of which show up once; about 4.8% is in the top ten. Overall study results and limits: Researchers lacked any data on ART adherence, viral resistance or therapy changes.

With regard to this clone: Its antigen is still unknown.

The CDR3 consists of 17 residues. V was clipped by 7 bases and J by 1 base, with 19 bases between them. Looked up from germline, CDR1 is SNHLY and CDR2 is FYNNEI. This TCR was sampled from a woman younger than 45 with HIV. Sequences were derived from unsorted PBMCs, sampled approximately 2.7 years before starting antiretroviral therapy. The chain joins TRBV2 to TRBJ1-4, with D perhaps matching TRBD1 (6 bases). DNA for the CDR3: TGTGCCAGCAATATACAGGGTCTTCCCTTAACTAATGAAAAACTGTTTTTT. The encoded protein is CASNIQGLPLTNEKLFF.